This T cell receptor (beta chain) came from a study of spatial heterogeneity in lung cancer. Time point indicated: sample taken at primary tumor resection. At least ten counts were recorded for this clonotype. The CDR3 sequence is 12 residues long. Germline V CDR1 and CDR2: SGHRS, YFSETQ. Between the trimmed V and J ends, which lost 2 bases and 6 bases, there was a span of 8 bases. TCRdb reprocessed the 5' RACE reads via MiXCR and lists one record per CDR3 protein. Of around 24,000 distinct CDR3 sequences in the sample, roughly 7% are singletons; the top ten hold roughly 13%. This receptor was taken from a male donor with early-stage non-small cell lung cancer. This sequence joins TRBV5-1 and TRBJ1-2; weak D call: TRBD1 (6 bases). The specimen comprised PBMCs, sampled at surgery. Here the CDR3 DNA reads TGCGCCAGCAGCTTAAACAGGGATGGCTACACCTTC. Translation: CASSLNRDGYTF. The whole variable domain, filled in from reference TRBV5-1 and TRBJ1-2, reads KAGVTQTPRYLIKTRGQQVTLSCSPISGHRSVSWYQQTPGQGLQFLFEYFSETQRNKGNFPGRFSGRQFSNSRSEMNVSTLELGDSALYLCASSLNRDGYTFGSGTRLTVV.